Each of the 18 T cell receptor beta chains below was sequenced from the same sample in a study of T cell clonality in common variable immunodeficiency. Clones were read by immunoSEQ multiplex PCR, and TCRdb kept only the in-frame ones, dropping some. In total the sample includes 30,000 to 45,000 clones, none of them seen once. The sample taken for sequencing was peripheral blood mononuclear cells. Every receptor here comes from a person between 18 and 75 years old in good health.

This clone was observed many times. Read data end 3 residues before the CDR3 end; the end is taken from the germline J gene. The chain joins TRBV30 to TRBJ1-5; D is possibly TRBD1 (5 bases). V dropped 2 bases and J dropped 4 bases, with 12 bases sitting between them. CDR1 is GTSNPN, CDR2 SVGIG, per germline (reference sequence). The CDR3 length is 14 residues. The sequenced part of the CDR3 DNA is TGTGCCTGGAGTCGGCGGGGACCAAATCAGCCC. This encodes CAWSRRGPNQP. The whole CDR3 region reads CAWSRRGPNQPQHF.

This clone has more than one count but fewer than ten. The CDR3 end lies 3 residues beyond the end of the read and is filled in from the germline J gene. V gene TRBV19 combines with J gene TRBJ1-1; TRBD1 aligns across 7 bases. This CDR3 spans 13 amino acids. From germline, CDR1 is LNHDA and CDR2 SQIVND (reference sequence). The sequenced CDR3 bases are TGTGCCAGTAGTGGGCAGGGGGGCGAGACC. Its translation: CASSGQGGET. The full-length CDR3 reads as CASSGQGGETAFF.

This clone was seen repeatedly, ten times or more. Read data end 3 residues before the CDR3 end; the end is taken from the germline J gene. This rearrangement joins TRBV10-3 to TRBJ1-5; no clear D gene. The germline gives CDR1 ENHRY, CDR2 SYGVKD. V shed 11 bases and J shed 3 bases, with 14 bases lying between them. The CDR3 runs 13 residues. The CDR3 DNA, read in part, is TGTGCCGCCAGGTACAGCCTCAATCAGCCC. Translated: CAARYSLNQP. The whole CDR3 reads CAARYSLNQPQHF.

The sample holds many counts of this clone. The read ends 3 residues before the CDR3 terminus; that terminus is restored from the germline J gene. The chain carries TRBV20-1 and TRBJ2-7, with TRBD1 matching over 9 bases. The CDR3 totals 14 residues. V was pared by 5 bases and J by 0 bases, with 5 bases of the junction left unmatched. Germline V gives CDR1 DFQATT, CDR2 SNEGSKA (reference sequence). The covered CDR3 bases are TGCAGTGCTCCGGGACAGGGCGCCTCCTACGAG. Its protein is CSAPGQGASYE. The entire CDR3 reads CSAPGQGASYEQYF.

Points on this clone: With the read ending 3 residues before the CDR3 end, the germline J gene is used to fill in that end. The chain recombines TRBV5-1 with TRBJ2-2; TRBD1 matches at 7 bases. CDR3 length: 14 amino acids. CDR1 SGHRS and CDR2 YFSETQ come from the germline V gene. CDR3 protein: CASSLAGQEEKLFF. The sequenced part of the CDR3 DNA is TGCGCCAGCAGCTTGGCCGGACAGGAGGAAAAG.

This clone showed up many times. The CDR3 bases that were read are TGTGCCACCCACCTCAAGGCGGAGACTGTCCCAGATACG. Translated: CATHLKAETVPDT. The full CDR3 protein reads CATHLKAETVPDTQYF. The chain uses TRBV7-8 and TRBJ2-3, with D unclear. The read stops 3 residues short of the end of the CDR3; the missing end is completed from the germline J gene. CDR3 length: 16 amino acids. Trimming took off 10 bases at V and 4 bases at J, with 24 bases between the two ends. Germline V lookup: CDR1 SGHVS, CDR2 FQNEAQ. The full variable domain, with the rest looked up from reference TRBV7-8 and TRBJ2-3, is GAGVSQSPRYKVAKRGQDVALRCDPISGHVSLFWYQQALGQGPEFLTYFQNEAQLDKSGLPSDRFFAERPEGSVSTLKIQRTQQEDSAVYLCATHLKAETVPDTQYFGPGTRLTVL.

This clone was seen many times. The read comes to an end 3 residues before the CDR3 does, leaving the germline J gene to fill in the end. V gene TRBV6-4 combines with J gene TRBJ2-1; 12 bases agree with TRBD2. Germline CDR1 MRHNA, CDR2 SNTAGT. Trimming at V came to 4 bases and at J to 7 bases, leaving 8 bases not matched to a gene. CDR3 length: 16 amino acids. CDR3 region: CASSASGRAGGNEQFF. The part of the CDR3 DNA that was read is TGTGCCAGCAGTGCTAGCGGGAGGGCCGGTGGTAATGAG.

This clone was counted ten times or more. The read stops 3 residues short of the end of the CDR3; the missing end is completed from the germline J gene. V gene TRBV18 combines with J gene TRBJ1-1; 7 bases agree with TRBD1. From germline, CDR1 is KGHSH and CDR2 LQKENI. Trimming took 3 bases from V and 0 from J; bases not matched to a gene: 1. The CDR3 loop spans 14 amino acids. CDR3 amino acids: CASSPGQLNTEAFF. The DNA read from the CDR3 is TGTGCCAGCTCACCGGGACAGCTGAACACTGAA.

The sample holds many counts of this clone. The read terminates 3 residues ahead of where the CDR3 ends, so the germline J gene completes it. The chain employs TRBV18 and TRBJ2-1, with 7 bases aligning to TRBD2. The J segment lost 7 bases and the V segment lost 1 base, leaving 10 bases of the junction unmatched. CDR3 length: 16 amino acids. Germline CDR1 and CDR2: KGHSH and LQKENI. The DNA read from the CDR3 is TGTGCCAGCTCACCACAAGCTACTAGCGTGAGAAATGAG. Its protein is CASSPQATSVRNE. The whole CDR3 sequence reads CASSPQATSVRNEQFF.

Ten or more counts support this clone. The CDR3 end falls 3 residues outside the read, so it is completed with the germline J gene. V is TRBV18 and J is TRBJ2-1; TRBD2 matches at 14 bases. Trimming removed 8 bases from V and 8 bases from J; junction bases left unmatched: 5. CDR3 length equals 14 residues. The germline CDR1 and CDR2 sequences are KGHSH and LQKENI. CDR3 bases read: TGTGCCAGCCGGCCGGGACTAGCGGGAGATGAG. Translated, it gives CASRPGLAGDE. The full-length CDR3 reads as CASRPGLAGDEQFF.

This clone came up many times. The CDR3 DNA, read in part, is TGCAGTGCTAGAGCGGTCGGCTCCTATAATTCACCC. As protein: CSARAVGSYNSP. The entire CDR3 reads CSARAVGSYNSPLHF. The chain links TRBV20-1 to TRBJ1-6, with D uncertain. The read ends 3 residues early relative to the CDR3; the germline J gene fills the gap. Germline CDR1 and CDR2: DFQATT and SNEGSKA (reference sequence). Trimming shortened V by 1 base and J by 0 bases, and 7 bases separated the two germline ends. This CDR3 spans 15 amino acids.

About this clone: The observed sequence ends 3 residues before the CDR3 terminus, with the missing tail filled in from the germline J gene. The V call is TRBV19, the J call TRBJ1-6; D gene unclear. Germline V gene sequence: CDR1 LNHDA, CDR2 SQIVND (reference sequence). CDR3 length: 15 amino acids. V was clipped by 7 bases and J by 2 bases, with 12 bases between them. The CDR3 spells CASTINRAYNSPLHF. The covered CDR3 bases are TGTGCCAGTACCATAAACCGGGCCTATAATTCACCC.

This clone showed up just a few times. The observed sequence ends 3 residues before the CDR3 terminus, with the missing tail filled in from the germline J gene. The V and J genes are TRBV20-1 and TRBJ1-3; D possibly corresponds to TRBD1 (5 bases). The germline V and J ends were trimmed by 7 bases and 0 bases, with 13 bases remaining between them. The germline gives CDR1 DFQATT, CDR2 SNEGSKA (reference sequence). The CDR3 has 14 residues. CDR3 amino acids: CSVMGGGSGNTIYF. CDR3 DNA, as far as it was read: TGCAGTGTCATGGGGGGGGGCTCTGGAAACACC.

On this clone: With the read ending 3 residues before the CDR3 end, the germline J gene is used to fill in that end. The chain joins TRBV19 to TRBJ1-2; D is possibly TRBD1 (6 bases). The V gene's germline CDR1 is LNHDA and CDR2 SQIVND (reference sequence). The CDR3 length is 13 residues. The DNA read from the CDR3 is TGTGCCAGTAGTGCTAGCGGGGGCTACGAC. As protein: CASSASGGYD. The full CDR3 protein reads CASSASGGYDYTF.

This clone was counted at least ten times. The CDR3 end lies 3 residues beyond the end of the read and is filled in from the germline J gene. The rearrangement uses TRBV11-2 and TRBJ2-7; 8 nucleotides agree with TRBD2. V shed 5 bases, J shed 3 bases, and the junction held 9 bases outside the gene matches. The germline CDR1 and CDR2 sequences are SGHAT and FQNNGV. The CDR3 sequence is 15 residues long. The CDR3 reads CASSPRGGPNYEQYF. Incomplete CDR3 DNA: TGTGCCAGCAGCCCCCGGGGGGGACCCAACTACGAG.

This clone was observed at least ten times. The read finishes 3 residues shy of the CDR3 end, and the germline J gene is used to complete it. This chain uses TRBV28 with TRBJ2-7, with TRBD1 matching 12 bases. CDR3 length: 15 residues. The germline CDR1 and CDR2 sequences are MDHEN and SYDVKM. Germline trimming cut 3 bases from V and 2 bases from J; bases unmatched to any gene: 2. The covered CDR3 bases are TGTGCCAGCAGTTTCCGGGACAGGGGGCCCTACGAG. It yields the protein CASSFRDRGPYE. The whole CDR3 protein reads CASSFRDRGPYEQYF. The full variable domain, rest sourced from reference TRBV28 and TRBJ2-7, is DVKVTQSSRYLVKRTGEKVFLECVQDMDHENMFWYRQDPGLGLRLIYFSYDVKMKEKGDIPEGYSVSREKKERFSLILESASTNQTSMYLCASSFRDRGPYEQYFGPGTRLTVT.

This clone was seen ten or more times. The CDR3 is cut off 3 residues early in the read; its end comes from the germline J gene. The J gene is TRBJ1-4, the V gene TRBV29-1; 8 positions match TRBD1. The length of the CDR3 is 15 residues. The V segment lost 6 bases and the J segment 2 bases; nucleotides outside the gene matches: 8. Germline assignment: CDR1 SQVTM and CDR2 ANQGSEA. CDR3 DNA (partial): TGCAGCGTCGGATCAAGACAGGGGACTAATGAAAAA. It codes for CSVGSRQGTNEK. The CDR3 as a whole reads CSVGSRQGTNEKLFF.

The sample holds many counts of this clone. CDR3 DNA (partial): TGTGCCACAGGGACAGGCTTCGAAAAA. Its translation is CATGTGFEK. The full CDR3 protein is CATGTGFEKLFF. V gene TRBV27 combines with J gene TRBJ1-4; 8 nucleotides match TRBD1. From the germline J gene comes the end of the CDR3, since the read stops 3 residues before it. V trimming: 10 bases; J trimming: 8 bases; junction bases outside the gene matches: 6. Germline CDR1 reads MNHEY; CDR2 reads SMNVEV (reference sequence). The CDR3 loop spans 12 amino acids.